The 20 T cell receptor beta chains in this list originate from one sample, sequenced in a study of response to subunit inactivated influenza vaccine. TCRdb reanalysed the RT-PCR reads using MiXCR and keeps one entry per CDR3 protein. This table has hundreds of thousands of distinct CDR3 sequences, under 9% appearing once. The sample was PBMCs from blood, taken less than 30 months after vaccination. The receptor set was obtained from a man between 50 and 75 years old who received an inactivated influenza vaccine.

In its sample, this clonotype was seen a few times. This chain links TRBV25-1 with TRBJ1-6; 8 positions agree with TRBD1. V lost 2 bases to trimming and J lost 10 bases; unmatched junction nucleotides: 7. The CDR3 totals 15 residues. Germline assignment: CDR1 MGHDK and CDR2 SYGVNS. This CDR3 reads CASSEGAGQASPLHF. The CDR3 coding sequence is TGTGCCAGCAGTGAAGGTGCGGGACAGGCGTCACCCCTCCACTTT.

This chain connects TRBV27 to TRBJ2-7, with D possibly TRBD2 on 7 matching bases. The length of the CDR3 is 16 residues. The V and J ends lost 6 bases and 3 bases respectively, with 21 bases between them. Germline V gene lookup returns CDR1 MNHEY and CDR2 SMNVEV (reference sequence). The CDR3 coding sequence is TGTGCCAGCAGCTTGAAATGGGGGGGGCTCAACTACGAGCAGTACTTC. It translates to CASSLKWGGLNYEQYF.

This clonotype appeared a few times. The V gene is TRBV6-2 or TRBV6-3, the J gene TRBJ2-7; D tentatively reads TRBD1 or TRBD2 (5 bases each). Between the trimmed V and J ends, which lost 6 bases and 0 bases, there was a span of 15 bases. Germline V CDR1 and CDR2: MNHEY, SVGEGT. This CDR3 is 15 amino acids long. CDR3 loop: CASSKTGTDSYEQYF. DNA of the CDR3: TGTGCCAGCAGCAAGACCGGGACGGACTCCTACGAGCAGTACTTC.

This clonotype was recorded at least ten times. The chain uses TRBV6-1 and TRBJ1-2, with 7 nucleotides matching TRBD1. The CDR3 consists of 14 residues. Trimming took 7 bases from V and 5 from J; bases not matched to a gene: 10. Per germline, CDR1 MNHNS and CDR2 SASEGT. CDR3 coding DNA: TGTGCCAGCACCAGAAGGGGACAGCCATATGGCTACACCTTC. It encodes CASTRRGQPYGYTF.

This chain links TRBV7-9 with TRBJ2-7; the match to TRBD1 covers 9 bases. Germline loops: CDR1 SEHNR, CDR2 FQNEAQ (reference sequence). CDR3 size: 13 residues. Unmatched junction bases numbered 9, after V lost 6 bases and J lost 9 bases. The CDR3 region is CASSPGQGKGQYF. CDR3 nucleotide sequence: TGTGCCAGCAGTCCGGGACAGGGAAAGGGGCAGTACTTC.

In its sample, this clonotype was seen a few times. The V and J genes are TRBV20-1 and TRBJ2-1; 11 nucleotides align to TRBD2. Germline V gives CDR1 DFQATT, CDR2 SNEGSKA (reference sequence). J gave up 10 bases and V 5 bases, and 7 bases lay outside the gene matches. The CDR3 length is 13 residues. The CDR3 sequence is CSALAGGISEQFF. The CDR3 nucleotides are TGCAGTGCTCTAGCGGGGGGTATAAGCGAGCAGTTCTTC.

This clonotype was seen at least ten times. The chain links TRBV12-3 or TRBV12-4 to TRBJ2-3; no reliable D call. V lost 7 bases to trimming and J lost 0 bases, with 11 bases between them. The CDR3 runs to 14 residues. The CDR3 protein is CASTRRSSTDTQYF. The CDR3 DNA follows: TGTGCCAGCACCCGTAGATCTAGCACAGATACGCAGTATTTT.

This clonotype is a singleton in its sample. A much larger clone lies a single base off, so this may be a read error. This chain links TRBV6-2 or TRBV6-3 with TRBJ2-3; 8 bases line up with TRBD2. The CDR3 covers 15 residues. The germline gives CDR1 MNHEY, CDR2 SVGEGT. This chain's CDR3 is CASRYSAGGADTQYF. The CDR3 DNA follows: TGTGCCAGCCGTTATTCGGCGGGGGGCGCAGATACGCAGTATTTT.

J is TRBJ2-3 and V is TRBV7-2; D not certain. Germline V gene data show CDR1 as SGHTA and CDR2 as FQGNSA. The CDR3 loop spans 14 amino acids. V was clipped by 5 bases and J by 6 bases, with 15 bases between them. As DNA, the CDR3 is TGTGCCAGCAGCCCACCCGGATTCGGGGATACGCAGTATTTT. This gives the protein CASSPPGFGDTQYF.

This clonotype was found many times. The chain recombines TRBV20-1 with TRBJ2-7; 10 bases are a match to TRBD2. Germline V gives CDR1 DFQATT, CDR2 SNEGSKA (reference sequence). The CDR3 sequence is 17 residues long. V shed 0 bases, J shed 3 bases, and the junction held 11 bases outside the gene matches. CDR3 in DNA: TGCAGTGCTAGAGAAGACGGGCCAGCGGGAGGGAGCTACGAGCAGTACTTC. This encodes CSAREDGPAGGSYEQYF.

This chain links TRBV10-3 with TRBJ1-1; D call uncertain. The germline V gene has CDR1 ENHRY and CDR2 SYGVKD. The CDR3 runs 13 residues. Between the trimmed V and J ends, which lost 7 bases and 2 bases, there was a span of 11 bases. CDR3 sequence reads: CAITQDLNTEAFF. The CDR3 region has the DNA TGTGCCATCACTCAGGACCTCAACACTGAAGCTTTCTTT.

This chain links TRBV20-1 with TRBJ2-6; TRBD1 matches at 7 bases. The V gene's germline CDR1 is DFQATT and CDR2 SNEGSKA (reference sequence). The CDR3 is made up of 18 amino acids. The V and J ends lost 5 bases and 1 base, in that order; junction bases with no gene match: 14. The CDR3 DNA sequence: TGCAGTGCTCTTCCGGGACAGTACATCTTGTCTGGGGCCAACGTCCTGACTTTC. It specifies CSALPGQYILSGANVLTF.

The chain combines TRBV20-1 with TRBJ2-7; no reliable D call. This CDR3 comprises 13 residues. V was pared by 3 bases and J by 6 bases, with 15 bases between. Germline-derived CDR1 and CDR2 are DFQATT and SNEGSKA (reference sequence). CDR3 nucleotide sequence: TGCAGTGCTAGTCCCAGCGCGAACGGCGAGCAGTACTTC. This gives the protein CSASPSANGEQYF.

This clonotype appeared many times. CDR3 in amino acids: CSAARQGAGEKLFF. The CDR3, as DNA: TGCAGTGCTGCTCGGCAGGGGGCGGGTGAAAAACTGTTTTTT. The chain is built from TRBV20-1 and TRBJ1-4; 8 bases are shared with TRBD1. V lost 5 bases and J lost 7; bases outside the gene matches: 9. The CDR3 length is 14 residues. Germline V gene lookup returns CDR1 DFQATT and CDR2 SNEGSKA (reference sequence).

This clonotype was counted between two and nine times. The CDR3 sequence: CASRATSGRDEQFF. The CDR3 nucleotides read TGCGCCAGCAGGGCGACTAGCGGGAGAGATGAGCAGTTCTTC. This chain joins TRBV5-1 and TRBJ2-1; 12 bases are a match to TRBD2. The CDR3 loop spans 14 amino acids. Germline trimming cut 5 bases from V and 8 bases from J; bases unmatched to any gene: 5. Germline assignment: CDR1 SGHRS and CDR2 YFSETQ.

This clonotype was found many times. The CDR3 spells CASRRGQTYEQYF. The DNA for the CDR3 is TGTGCCAGCAGACGGGGACAAACCTACGAGCAGTACTTC. The chain links TRBV6-2 or TRBV6-3 to TRBJ2-7; a weak D match, TRBD1 (6 bases). The CDR3 is 13 residues long. V was trimmed by 6 bases and J by 2 bases, leaving 11 bases between them. From germline, CDR1 is MNHEY and CDR2 SVGEGT.

This clonotype was counted at least ten times. The chain links TRBV5-1 to TRBJ2-7; 9 bases align to TRBD1. Germline V gene lookup returns CDR1 SGHRS and CDR2 YFSETQ. CDR3 length: 17 residues. V shed 3 bases, J shed 6 bases, and the junction held 16 bases outside the gene matches. The CDR3 spells CASSSSGTGNLWGEQYF. The CDR3 DNA sequence: TGCGCCAGCAGCTCCTCCGGGACAGGGAACCTTTGGGGCGAGCAGTACTTC.

This clonotype was found many times. The rearrangement uses TRBV6-1 and TRBJ2-5, with 11 bases matching TRBD2. Germline V gene lookup returns CDR1 MNHNS and CDR2 SASEGT. With V trimmed by 6 bases and J by 5 bases, 8 bases remained unmatched. The CDR3 is 15 amino acids. The CDR3 is CASSELAGVGETQYF. The CDR3 nucleotides read TGTGCCAGCAGCGAACTAGCGGGAGTTGGGGAGACCCAGTACTTC.

This clonotype was detected a few times. The rearrangement uses TRBV5-1 and TRBJ2-5; 10 nucleotides agree with TRBD2. Germline V gives CDR1 SGHRS, CDR2 YFSETQ. The CDR3 runs 15 residues. V dropped 7 bases and J dropped 1; count of bases not matched to a gene: 7. The CDR3 DNA follows: TGCGCCAGCGGCAGCGGGGGGGGGGCCCAAGAGACCCAGTACTTC. Translated, it gives CASGSGGGAQETQYF.

This clonotype was counted between two and nine times. The gene calls are TRBV12-2 and TRBJ2-3; the table's D call, TRBD2, was not checked against the DNA. TRBV12-2 is recorded as a pseudogene. This CDR3 is 20 amino acids long. The CDR3 sequence is CASRLAIIAGATKRTDTQYF. The DNA for the CDR3 is TGTGCAAGTCGCTTAGCGATAATAGCGGGGGCCACAAAACGCACAGATACGCAGTATTTT.